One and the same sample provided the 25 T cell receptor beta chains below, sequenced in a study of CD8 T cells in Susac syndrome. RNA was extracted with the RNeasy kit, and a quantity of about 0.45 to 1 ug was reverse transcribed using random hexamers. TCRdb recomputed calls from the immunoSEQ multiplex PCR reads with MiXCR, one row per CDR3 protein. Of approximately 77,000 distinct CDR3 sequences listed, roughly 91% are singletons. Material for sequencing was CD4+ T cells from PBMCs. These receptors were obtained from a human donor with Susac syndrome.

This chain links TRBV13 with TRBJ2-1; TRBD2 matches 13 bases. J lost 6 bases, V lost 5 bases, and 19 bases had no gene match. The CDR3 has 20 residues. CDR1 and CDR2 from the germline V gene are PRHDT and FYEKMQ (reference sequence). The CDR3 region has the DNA TGTGCCAGCAGCCAATTCGGCCTCCGACTAGCGGGAGGTGTGGGCAATGAGCAGTTCTTC. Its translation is CASSQFGLRLAGGVGNEQFF. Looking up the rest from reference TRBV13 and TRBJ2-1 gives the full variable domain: AAGVIQSPRHLIKEKRETATLKCYPIPRHDTVYWYQQGPGQDPQFLISFYEKMQSDKGSIPDRFSAQQFSDYHSELNMSSLELGDSALYFCASSQFGLRLAGGVGNEQFFGPGTRLTVL.

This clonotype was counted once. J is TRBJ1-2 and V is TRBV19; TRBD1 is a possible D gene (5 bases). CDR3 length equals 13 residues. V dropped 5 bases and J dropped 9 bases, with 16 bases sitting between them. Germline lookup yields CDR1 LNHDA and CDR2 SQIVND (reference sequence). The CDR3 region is CASSPLGRDSYTF. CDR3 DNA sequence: TGTGCCAGTAGTCCTCTGGGGCGGGATAGCTACACCTTC.

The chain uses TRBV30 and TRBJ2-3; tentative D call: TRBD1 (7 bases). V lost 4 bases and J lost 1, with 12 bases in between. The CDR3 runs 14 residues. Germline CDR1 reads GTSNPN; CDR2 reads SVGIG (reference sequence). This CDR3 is CAWNPRGGTDTQYF. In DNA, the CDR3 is TGTGCCTGGAATCCCAGGGGGGGCACAGATACGCAGTATTTT.

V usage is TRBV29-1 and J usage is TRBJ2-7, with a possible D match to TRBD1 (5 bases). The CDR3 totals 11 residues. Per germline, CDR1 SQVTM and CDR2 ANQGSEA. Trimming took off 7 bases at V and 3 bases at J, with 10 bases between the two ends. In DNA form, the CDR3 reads TGCAGCGCCGGACACCGCTACGAGCAGTACTTC. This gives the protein CSAGHRYEQYF.

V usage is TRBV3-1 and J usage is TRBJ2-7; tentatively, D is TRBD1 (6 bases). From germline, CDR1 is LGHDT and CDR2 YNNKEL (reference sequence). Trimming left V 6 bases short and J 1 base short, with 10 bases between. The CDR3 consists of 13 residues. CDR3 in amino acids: CASRRGQSYEQYF. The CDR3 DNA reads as TGTGCCAGCAGACGCGGACAGTCCTACGAGCAGTACTTC.

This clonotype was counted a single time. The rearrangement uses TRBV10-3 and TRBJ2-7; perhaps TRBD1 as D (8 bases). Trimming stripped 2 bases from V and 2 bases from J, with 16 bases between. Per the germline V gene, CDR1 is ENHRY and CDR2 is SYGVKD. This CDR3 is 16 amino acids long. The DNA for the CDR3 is TGTGCCATCAGTGAGCCTACAGGGGGGAGGGCCTACGAGCAGTACTTC. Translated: CAISEPTGGRAYEQYF.

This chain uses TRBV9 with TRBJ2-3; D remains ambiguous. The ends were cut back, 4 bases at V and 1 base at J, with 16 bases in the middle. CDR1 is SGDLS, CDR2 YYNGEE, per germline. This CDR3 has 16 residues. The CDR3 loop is CASSPRQHGGTDTQYF. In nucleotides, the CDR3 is TGTGCCAGCAGCCCCCGGCAGCACGGAGGCACAGATACGCAGTATTTT.

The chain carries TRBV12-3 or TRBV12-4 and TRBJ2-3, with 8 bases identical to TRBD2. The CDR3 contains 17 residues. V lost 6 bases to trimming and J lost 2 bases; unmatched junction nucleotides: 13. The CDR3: CASRVPGLVWDTDTQYF. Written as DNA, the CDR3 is TGTGCCAGCAGAGTACCGGGACTAGTATGGGACACAGATACGCAGTATTTT.

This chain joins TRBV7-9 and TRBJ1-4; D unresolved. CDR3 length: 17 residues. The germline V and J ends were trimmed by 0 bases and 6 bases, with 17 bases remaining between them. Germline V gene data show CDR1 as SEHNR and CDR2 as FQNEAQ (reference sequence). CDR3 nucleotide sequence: TGTGCCAGCAGCTTAGCGCGTTTGAGGGAGGATGATGAAAAACTGTTTTTT. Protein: CASSLARLREDDEKLFF.

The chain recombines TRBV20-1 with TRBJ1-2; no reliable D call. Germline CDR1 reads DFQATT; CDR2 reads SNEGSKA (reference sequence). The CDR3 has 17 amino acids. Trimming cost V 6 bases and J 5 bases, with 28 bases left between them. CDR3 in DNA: TGCAGTGCCCTACCCTCCAGGACTATCCCCTACGGTTATGGCTACACCTTC. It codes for CSALPSRTIPYGYGYTF.

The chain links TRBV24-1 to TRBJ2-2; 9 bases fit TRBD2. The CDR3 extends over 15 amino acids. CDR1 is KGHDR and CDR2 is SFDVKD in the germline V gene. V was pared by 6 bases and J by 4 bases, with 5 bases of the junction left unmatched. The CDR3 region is CATSSAGGFTGELFF. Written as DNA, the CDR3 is TGTGCCACCAGTAGCGCGGGAGGGTTCACCGGGGAGCTGTTTTTT.

CDR3 in amino acids: CASSSTQTQYF. For the CDR3, the DNA is TGTGCCAGCAGCTCAACTCAGACCCAGTACTTC. V is TRBV5-4 and J is TRBJ2-5, with D uncertain. This CDR3 comprises 11 residues. V was trimmed by 3 bases and J by 6 bases, leaving 6 bases between them. CDR1 is SGHNT and CDR2 is YYREEE in the germline V gene (reference sequence).

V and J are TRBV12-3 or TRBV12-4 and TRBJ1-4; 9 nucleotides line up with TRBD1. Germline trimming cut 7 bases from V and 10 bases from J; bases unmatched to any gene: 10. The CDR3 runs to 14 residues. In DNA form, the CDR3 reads TGTGCCAGCACCTCACAGGGGGCGGTTGGAAAACTGTTTTTT. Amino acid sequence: CASTSQGAVGKLFF.

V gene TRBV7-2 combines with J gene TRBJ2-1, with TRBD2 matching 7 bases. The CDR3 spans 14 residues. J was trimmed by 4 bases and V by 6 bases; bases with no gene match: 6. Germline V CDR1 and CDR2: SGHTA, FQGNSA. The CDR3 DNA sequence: TGTGCCAGCAGAACCGGGGGGTTTTACAATGAGCAGTTCTTC. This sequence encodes CASRTGGFYNEQFF.

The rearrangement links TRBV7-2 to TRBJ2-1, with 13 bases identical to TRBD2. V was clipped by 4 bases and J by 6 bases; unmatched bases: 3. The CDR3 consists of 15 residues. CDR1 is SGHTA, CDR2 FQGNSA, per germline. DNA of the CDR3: TGTGCCAGCAGCTCAACTAGCGGGAGGGTCAATGAGCAGTTCTTC. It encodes CASSSTSGRVNEQFF.

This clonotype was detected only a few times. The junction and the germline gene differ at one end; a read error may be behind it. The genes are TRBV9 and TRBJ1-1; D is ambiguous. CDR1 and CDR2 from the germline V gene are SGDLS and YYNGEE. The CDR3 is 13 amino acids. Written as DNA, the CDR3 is TGTGCCAGCAGCGTATCGGCCAACACTGAGGCTTTCTTT. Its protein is CASSVSANTEAFF. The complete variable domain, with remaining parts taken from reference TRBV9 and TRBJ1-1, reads DSGVTQTPKHLITATGQRVTLRCSPRSGDLSVYWYQQSLDQGLQFLIQYYNGEERAKGNILERFSAQQFPDLHSELNLSSLELGDSALYFCASSVSANTEAFFGQGTRLTVV.

The CDR3 spells CASSSFWDTEAFF. In DNA form, the CDR3 reads TGCGCCAGCAGCTCCTTTTGGGACACTGAAGCTTTCTTT. This chain connects TRBV5-1 to TRBJ1-1; D ambiguous. The CDR3 consists of 13 residues. Germline CDR1 is SGHRS and CDR2 is YFSETQ. Deletions cut 3 bases from V and 3 bases from J, with 9 bases between.

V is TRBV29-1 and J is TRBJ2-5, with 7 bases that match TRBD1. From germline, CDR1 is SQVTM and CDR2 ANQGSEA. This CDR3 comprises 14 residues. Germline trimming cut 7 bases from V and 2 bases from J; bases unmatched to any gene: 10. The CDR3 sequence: CSATPGTEQETQYF. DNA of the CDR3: TGCAGCGCTACCCCCGGGACAGAGCAAGAGACCCAGTACTTC. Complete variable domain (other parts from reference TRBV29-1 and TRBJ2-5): SAVISQKPSRDICQRGTSLTIQCQVDSQVTMMFWYRQQPGQSLTLIATANQGSEATYESGFVIDKFPISRPNLTFSTLTVSNMSPEDSSIYLCSATPGTEQETQYFGPGTRLLVL.

Written as DNA, the CDR3 is TGTGCCAGCAGCTGGACTCGGGTGGTCAATTCACCCCTCCACTTT. This encodes CASSWTRVVNSPLHF. The chain links TRBV7-2 to TRBJ1-6; D remains ambiguous. The V and J ends lost 4 bases and 7 bases respectively, with 14 bases between them. CDR3 length equals 15 residues. Germline CDR1 is SGHTA and CDR2 is FQGNSA.

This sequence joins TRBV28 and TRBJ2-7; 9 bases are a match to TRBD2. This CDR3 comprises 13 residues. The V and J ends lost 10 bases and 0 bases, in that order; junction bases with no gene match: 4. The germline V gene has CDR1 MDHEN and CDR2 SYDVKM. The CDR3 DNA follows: TGTGCCACCCTAGCGGGGAGCTCCTACGAGCAGTACTTC. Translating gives CATLAGSSYEQYF. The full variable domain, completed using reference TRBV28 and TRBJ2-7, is DVKVTQSSRYLVKRTGEKVFLECVQDMDHENMFWYRQDPGLGLRLIYFSYDVKMKEKGDIPEGYSVSREKKERFSLILESASTNQTSMYLCATLAGSSYEQYFGPGTRLTVT.

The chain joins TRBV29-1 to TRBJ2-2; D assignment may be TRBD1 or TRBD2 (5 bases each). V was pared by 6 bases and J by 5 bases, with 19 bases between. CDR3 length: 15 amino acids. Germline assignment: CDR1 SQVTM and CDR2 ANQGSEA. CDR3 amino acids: CSVQPPGRKTGELFF. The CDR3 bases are TGCAGCGTCCAACCCCCGGGACGAAAGACCGGGGAGCTGTTTTTT.

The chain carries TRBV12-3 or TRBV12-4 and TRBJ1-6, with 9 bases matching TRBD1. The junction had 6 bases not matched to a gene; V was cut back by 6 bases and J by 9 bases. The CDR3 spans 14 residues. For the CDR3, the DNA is TGTGCCAGCAGCCCGACAGGGGGAGGTTCACCCCTCCACTTT. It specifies CASSPTGGGSPLHF.

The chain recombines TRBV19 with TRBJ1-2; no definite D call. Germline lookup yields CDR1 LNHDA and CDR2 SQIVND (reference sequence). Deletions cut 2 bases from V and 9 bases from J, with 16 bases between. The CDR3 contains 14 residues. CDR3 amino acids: CASSILAAVDSYTF. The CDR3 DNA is TGTGCCAGTAGTATATTGGCCGCGGTCGACAGCTACACCTTC.

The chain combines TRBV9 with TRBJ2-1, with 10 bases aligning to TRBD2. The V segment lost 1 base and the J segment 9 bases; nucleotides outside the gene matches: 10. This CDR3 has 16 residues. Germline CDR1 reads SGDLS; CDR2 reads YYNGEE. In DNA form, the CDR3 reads TGTGCCAGCAGCGTATCTTCTAGCGGGAGATCGGGTGAGCAGTTCTTC. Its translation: CASSVSSSGRSGEQFF.

The CDR3 protein is CATSDATGSGSYNEQFF. DNA for the CDR3: TGTGCCACCAGTGACGCAACAGGGTCGGGCTCCTACAATGAGCAGTTCTTC. V and J are TRBV24-1 and TRBJ2-1, with TRBD1 as a possible D gene (6 bases). There are 17 residues in the CDR3. Germline-derived CDR1 and CDR2 are KGHDR and SFDVKD. V gave up 4 bases and J gave up 0 bases, with 15 bases separating them.